A single sample gave rise to the 32 T cell receptor beta chains below, sequenced in a study of kidney transplant recipient with SARS-CoV-2 infection. In TCRdb, the reads were re-called with MiXCR into one record per CDR3 protein. This sample yields 200,000 to 300,000 distinct CDR3 sequences, of which 25% to 35% are seen a single time; more than 6.5% belongs to the top ten. The input for sequencing was a blood sample, taken at baseline and around day 110 from a kidney transplant recipient. The source is a young adult male patient who had COVID-19 and was a kidney transplant recipient. Some T cells may be the graft donor's.

With respect to this clonotype: Given a much more abundant clone one base away, this may be a read error. This chain uses TRBV7-6 with TRBJ1-2; no reliable D call. The germline V gene has CDR1 SGHVS and CDR2 FNYEAQ. This CDR3 is 17 amino acids long. The CDR3 loop is CASGLQTESRKTYGYTF. CDR3 nucleotide sequence: TGTGCCAGCGGCTTGCAAACTGAATCTCGAAAGACCTATGGCTACACCTTC.

The table lists this clonotype with many counts. The rearrangement uses TRBV3-1 and TRBJ2-5; D is unresolved. The length of the CDR3 is 17 residues. Trimming stripped 5 bases from V and 5 bases from J, with 24 bases between. CDR1 is LGHDT, CDR2 YNNKEL, per germline (reference sequence). In DNA form, the CDR3 reads TGTGCCAGCAGCAGAGATCGTCCCATTTCTTTCTCTGAGACCCAGTACTTC. Translated: CASSRDRPISFSETQYF.

There are many counts of this clonotype. DNA of the CDR3: TGTGCCAGCAGTGGGAGTTATCTGTTTTTT. It is translated as CASSGSYLFF. This chain links TRBV2 with TRBJ1-4, with D hard to call. The V end was cut by 4 bases, the J end by 14 bases, with 8 bases between. The germline V gene encodes CDR1 SNHLY and CDR2 FYNNEI. The length of the CDR3 is 10 residues. The whole variable domain, remainder taken from reference TRBV2 and TRBJ1-4, is EPEVTQTPSHQVTQMGQEVILRCVPISNHLYFYWYRQILGQKVEFLVSFYNNEISEKSEIFDDQFSVERPDGSNFTLKIRSTKLEDSAMYFCASSGSYLFFGSGTQLSVL.

This clonotype has ten or more counts. The chain uses TRBV27 and TRBJ2-7; 9 bases align to TRBD1. CDR3 length: 14 residues. Germline V gene data show CDR1 as MNHEY and CDR2 as SMNVEV (reference sequence). The V segment lost 5 bases and the J segment 6 bases; nucleotides outside the gene matches: 8. The CDR3 DNA sequence: TGTGCCAGCAGTCCTTGGGACAGGGCTAGCGAGCAGTACTTC. It encodes CASSPWDRASEQYF.

Of note for this clonotype: This sequence is one base from a far larger clone and is likely a read error. The V gene is TRBV7-9, the J gene TRBJ1-1, with 8 positions matching TRBD1. The better agreement between TRBJ1-6 and the DNA end casts doubt on the J call. The CDR3 has 14 residues. Per the germline V gene, CDR1 is SEHNR and CDR2 is FQNEAQ (reference sequence). This CDR3 reads CASGPGTGRFPLHF. CDR3 in DNA: TGTGCCAGCGGCCCCGGGACAGGCCGTTTCCCCCTCCACTTT.

The sample holds many counts of this clonotype. DNA of the CDR3: TGTGCCAGCAGTTTAATCGGGGCCTACGAGCAGTACTTC. It is translated as CASSLIGAYEQYF. This sequence joins TRBV12-3 or TRBV12-4 and TRBJ2-7; TRBD2 might be the D (5 bases). V shed 2 bases and J shed 2 bases, with 7 bases lying between them. There are 13 residues in the CDR3.

At least ten counts were recorded for this clonotype. V usage is TRBV20-1 and J usage is TRBJ2-2, with 8 bases matching TRBD1. This CDR3 region has 15 residues. V dropped 6 bases and J dropped 1; count of bases not matched to a gene: 7. CDR1 and CDR2 (germline): DFQATT, SNEGSKA (reference sequence). The CDR3 DNA is TGCAGTGCACGACCGGGACAGGTGAACACCGGGGAGCTGTTTTTT. Encoded protein: CSARPGQVNTGELFF.

Ten or more counts support this clonotype. The chain couples TRBV16 to TRBJ1-2; D is undetermined. The CDR3 has 17 amino acids. Trimming left V 5 bases short and J 4 bases short, with 23 bases between. Germline values: CDR1 KGHSY, CDR2 FQNENV. The CDR3 DNA reads as TGTGCCAGCAGCGGGTTAGTGGTCGTTAGAAAGACCTATGGCTACACCTTC. Translation gives CASSGLVVVRKTYGYTF.

This sequence joins TRBV11-1 and TRBJ2-1; D gene ambiguous. Trimming took 6 bases from V and 5 from J, leaving 11 bases between them. Looked up from germline, CDR1 is SGHAT and CDR2 is FQDESV (reference sequence). The CDR3 runs to 13 residues. This chain's CDR3 is CASRPYPNNEQFF. For the CDR3, the DNA is TGTGCCAGCAGGCCGTACCCGAACAATGAGCAGTTCTTC.

This clonotype was recorded many times. The gene calls are TRBV18 and TRBJ1-2, with D possibly TRBD1 on 6 matching bases. Germline CDR1 is KGHSH and CDR2 is LQKENI. The V end was cut by 4 bases, the J end by 2 bases, with 8 bases between. The CDR3 contains 13 residues. DNA of the CDR3: TGTGCCAGCTCACAGGGGGGGAACTATGGCTACACCTTC. Its translation is CASSQGGNYGYTF.

At least ten counts were recorded for this clonotype. V usage is TRBV7-9 and J usage is TRBJ1-2, with D hard to call. Germline V lookup: CDR1 SEHNR, CDR2 FQNEAQ (reference sequence). The ends were cut back, 5 bases at V and 4 bases at J, with 23 bases in the middle. This CDR3 comprises 17 residues. The CDR3 DNA reads TGTGCCAGCAGCAGGCCGACATACCATGGAAAGACCTATGGCTACACCTTC. This translates into CASSRPTYHGKTYGYTF.

The rearrangement uses TRBV7-6 and TRBJ2-5; 8 positions agree with TRBD2. Per the germline V gene, CDR1 is SGHVS and CDR2 is FNYEAQ. V gave up 5 bases and J gave up 5 bases; unmatched junction bases: 16. This CDR3 region has 17 residues. CDR3 in amino acids: CASSRLTAGVIRETQYF. For the CDR3, the DNA is TGTGCCAGCAGCCGATTGACAGCGGGAGTTATCAGGGAGACCCAGTACTTC.

At least ten counts were recorded for this clonotype. The chain couples TRBV7-7 to TRBJ1-2; D remains ambiguous. The CDR3 covers 17 residues. Germline V gene data show CDR1 as SSHAT and CDR2 as FNYEAQ (reference sequence). V was trimmed by 5 bases and J by 4 bases, leaving 23 bases between them. The CDR3 sequence is CASSRKVKCRKTYGYTF. For the CDR3, the DNA is TGTGCCAGCAGCAGAAAAGTTAAGTGCCGAAAGACCTATGGCTACACCTTC. Full variable domain (missing parts from reference TRBV7-7 and TRBJ1-2): GAGVSQSPRYKVTKRGQDVTLRCDPISSHATLYWYQQALGQGPEFLTYFNYEAQPDKSGLPSDRFSAERPEGSISTLTIQRTEQRDSAMYRCASSRKVKCRKTYGYTFGSGTRLTVV.

About this clonotype itself: Given a much more abundant clone one base away, this may be a read error. This chain joins TRBV7-9 and TRBJ1-2; D unclear. Germline CDR1 SEHNR, CDR2 FQNEAQ (reference sequence). This CDR3 is 17 amino acids long. The V end was cut by 4 bases, the J end by 4 bases, with 22 bases between. CDR3 bases: TGTGCCAGCAGCTCTCAACCATACCATGGAAAGACCTATGGCTACACCTTC. Translating gives CASSSQPYHGKTYGYTF.

Details on this clonotype: A much larger clone is a single base away; this may be a read error. The chain uses TRBV4-2 and TRBJ2-5; D might be TRBD1 (6 bases). The J call may be faulty, since TRBJ2-7 better matches the DNA end. The CDR3 length is 14 residues. Germline V gene sequence: CDR1 LGHNA, CDR2 YNFKEQ. CDR3 bases: TGTGCCAGCGGCCAAGGGGGACGAGGGCTCGAGCAGTACTTC. It is translated as CASGQGGRGLEQYF.

This clonotype was seen many times. J is TRBJ1-2 and V is TRBV7-4; no definite D call. In germline, CDR1 is SGHVT, CDR2 SQSDAQ. Trimming left V 5 bases short and J 4 bases short, with 23 bases between. This CDR3 is built from 17 residues. CDR3 sequence (DNA): TGTGCCAGCAGCGGGAGCAGTTCAGCTCGAAAGACCTATGGCTACACCTTC. Its translation is CASSGSSSARKTYGYTF.

Regarding this clonotype: A single base separates this from a much larger clone, so it may be a read error. The chain uses TRBV5-1 and TRBJ2-2; possibly TRBD2 for D (6 bases). CDR1 and CDR2 (germline): SGHRS, YFSETQ. CDR3 length equals 13 residues. The CDR3: CASSSDGTGGLFF. The CDR3 bases are TGCGCCAGCAGCTCGGACGGCACCGGGGGGCTGTTTTTT.

This clonotype was seen at least ten times. V gene TRBV7-7 combines with J gene TRBJ1-2; no definite D call. The V and J ends lost 5 bases and 4 bases respectively, with 23 bases between them. This CDR3 spans 17 amino acids. Per the germline V gene, CDR1 is SSHAT and CDR2 is FNYEAQ (reference sequence). DNA of the CDR3: TGTGCCAGCAGCAACCTGCTTAAGTGCCGAAAGACCTATGGCTACACCTTC. It translates to CASSNLLKCRKTYGYTF. Full variable domain (rest looked up from reference TRBV7-7 and TRBJ1-2): GAGVSQSPRYKVTKRGQDVTLRCDPISSHATLYWYQQALGQGPEFLTYFNYEAQPDKSGLPSDRFSAERPEGSISTLTIQRTEQRDSAMYRCASSNLLKCRKTYGYTFGSGTRLTVV.

This clonotype was found a few times. The genes are TRBV30 and TRBJ1-1; D perhaps matches TRBD1 (6 bases). Germline V gene lookup returns CDR1 GTSNPN and CDR2 SVGIG (reference sequence). V was shortened by 0 bases and J by 0 bases, with 8 bases between the two germline ends. The CDR3 loop spans 14 amino acids. The CDR3 loop is CAWSVYRVNTEAFF. CDR3 sequence (DNA): TGTGCCTGGAGTGTATACAGGGTGAACACTGAAGCTTTCTTT.

Many counts were recorded for this clonotype. V usage is TRBV5-4 and J usage is TRBJ1-2; D is ambiguous. The CDR3 length is 16 residues. From germline, CDR1 is SGHNT and CDR2 YYREEE (reference sequence). The V gene lost 7 bases and the J gene lost 4 bases, with 23 bases spanning the gap. The CDR3 DNA follows: TGTGCCAGCGGGTCGACCGTACCAGGAAAGACCTATGGCTACACCTTC. Protein: CASGSTVPGKTYGYTF. The variable domain in full, with the rest retrieved from reference TRBV5-4 and TRBJ1-2, is ETGVTQSPTHLIKTRGQQVTLRCSSQSGHNTVSWYQQALGQGPQFIFQYYREEENGRGNFPPRFSGLQFPNYSSELNVNALELDDSALYLCASGSTVPGKTYGYTFGSGTRLTVV.

In this sample, this clonotype turned up many times. The chain combines TRBV19 with TRBJ2-5, with 10 bases aligning to TRBD2. CDR1 and CDR2 (germline): LNHDA, SQIVND (reference sequence). The CDR3 length is 15 residues. V was pared by 3 bases and J by 4 bases, with 5 bases of the junction left unmatched. The CDR3 spells CASSISGRAVETQYF. The CDR3, as DNA: TGTGCCAGTAGTATCAGCGGGAGGGCGGTAGAGACCCAGTACTTC.

A word on this clonotype: A read error may be the cause here, since a much bigger clone is one base away. The CDR3 DNA follows: TGTGTCAGCAGACAGGGCGATCAGCCCCAGCATTTT. This encodes CVSRQGDQPQHF. The chain has TRBV6-5 and TRBJ1-5; 7 nucleotides line up with TRBD1. Germline CDR1 and CDR2: MNHEY and SVGAGI. The CDR3 covers 12 residues.

Many counts were recorded for this clonotype. Here the CDR3 reads CASSGGGSEVQYF. The CDR3 nucleotides read TGTGCCAGCAGCGGTGGCGGGTCGGAGGTGCAGTACTTC. V usage is TRBV7-9 and J usage is TRBJ2-7; the D gene is possibly TRBD2 (5 bases). The V end lost 5 bases, the J end lost 9 bases, and 17 bases lay between the germline ends. Germline V gene data show CDR1 as SEHNR and CDR2 as FQNEAQ (reference sequence). The CDR3 is 13 amino acids. Full variable domain (missing parts from reference TRBV7-9 and TRBJ2-7): DTGVSQNPRHKITKRGQNVTFRCDPISEHNRLYWYRQTLGQGPEFLTYFQNEAQLEKSRLLSDRFSAERPKGSFSTLEIQRTEQGDSAMYLCASSGGGSEVQYFGPGTRLTVT.

The CDR3 loop is CASSLGQTETANRVKLFF. CDR3 coding DNA: TGTGCCAGCAGCTTAGGCCAAACCGAGACAGCAAATCGAGTAAAACTGTTTTTT. The chain is built from TRBV7-6 and TRBJ1-4, with D perhaps matching TRBD1 (5 bases). V lost 1 base and J 10 bases, leaving 25 bases between the germline ends. This CDR3 comprises 18 residues. In germline, CDR1 is SGHVS, CDR2 FNYEAQ. The variable domain in full, completed from reference TRBV7-6 and TRBJ1-4, reads GAGVSQSPRYKVTKRGQDVALRCDPISGHVSLYWYRQALGQGPEFLTYFNYEAQQDKSGLPNDRFSAERPEGSISTLTIQRTEQRDSAMYRCASSLGQTETANRVKLFFGSGTQLSVL.

This clonotype was found many times. The V and J genes are TRBV19 and TRBJ1-2; maybe TRBD1 (6 bases). The germline V gene encodes CDR1 LNHDA and CDR2 SQIVND (reference sequence). This CDR3 has 17 residues. The germline V and J ends were trimmed by 5 bases and 4 bases, with 23 bases remaining between them. CDR3 residues: CASSGTGTNRKTYGYTF. Here the CDR3 DNA reads TGTGCCAGTAGTGGGACTGGGACAAATCGAAAGACCTATGGCTACACCTTC.

This clonotype has at least ten counts. The chain has TRBV7-4 and TRBJ1-2; D not certain. Germline CDR1 is SGHVT and CDR2 is SQSDAQ. V was cut by 5 bases and J by 4 bases, with 23 bases left in between. The CDR3 extends over 17 amino acids. The DNA of the CDR3 is TGTGCCAGCAGCAAACCGTCTTCAGCTCGAAAGACCTATGGCTACACCTTC. It codes for CASSKPSSARKTYGYTF.

This clonotype has at least ten counts. The rearrangement joins TRBV30 to TRBJ1-6; no reliable D call. The CDR3 runs to 15 residues. Trimming removed 0 bases at V and 4 bases at J, with 10 bases between. Germline V gene sequence: CDR1 GTSNPN, CDR2 SVGIG (reference sequence). Here the CDR3 DNA reads TGTGCCTGGAGTGTACCATGGGGTTATAATTCACCCCTCCACTTT. Translating it yields CAWSVPWGYNSPLHF. Full variable domain (remainder filled in from reference TRBV30 and TRBJ1-6): SQTIHQWPATLVQPVGSPLSLECTVEGTSNPNLYWYRQAAGRGLQLLFYSVGIGQISSEVPQNLSASRPQDRQFILSSKKLLLSDSGFYLCAWSVPWGYNSPLHFGNGTRLTVT.

Turning to this clonotype: A read error is possible here, since a much larger clone lies one base away. The chain has TRBV9 and TRBJ1-2; unclear D gene. The CDR3 extends over 16 amino acids. Germline V gene data show CDR1 as SGDLS and CDR2 as YYNGEE. Between the trimmed V and J ends, which lost 7 bases and 4 bases, there was a span of 23 bases. The DNA for the CDR3 is TGTGCCAGCGGACGGAGGTACTTAAGAAAGACCTATGGCTACACCTTC. It is translated as CASGRRYLRKTYGYTF.

The table lists this clonotype with many counts. The CDR3 nucleotides are TGTGCCAGCAGCTTAGTGGGTGATGGGGGACACAGCTCTGGAAACACCATATATTTT. This codes for CASSLVGDGGHSSGNTIYF. The V gene is TRBV7-2, the J gene TRBJ1-3; D is perhaps TRBD1 (6 bases). With 1 base removed from V and 0 bases from J, the gap between germline ends came to 19 bases. The V gene's germline CDR1 is SGHTA and CDR2 FQGNSA. The length of the CDR3 is 19 residues.

The rearrangement uses TRBV7-6 and TRBJ2-1, with D possibly called TRBD1 or TRBD2 (11 bases each). Per germline, CDR1 SGHVS and CDR2 FNYEAQ. The CDR3 is 19 amino acids. V was clipped by 5 bases and J by 5 bases, with 28 bases between them. The CDR3 here is CASSVGQGGTSGSHNEQFF. The DNA for the CDR3 is TGTGCCAGCAGCGTGGGACAGGGGGGTACTAGCGGGAGTCACAATGAGCAGTTCTTC.

This clonotype was found a few times. J is TRBJ1-2 and V is TRBV25-1; no clear D gene. The V gene's germline CDR1 is MGHDK and CDR2 SYGVNS. V dropped 4 bases and J dropped 4 bases, with 22 bases sitting between them. The CDR3 consists of 17 residues. The CDR3 DNA sequence: TGTGCCAGCAGTGCTTCTGTAGAACTGGGAAAGACCTATGGCTACACCTTC. Translating it yields CASSASVELGKTYGYTF.

This clonotype was counted many times. The chain joins TRBV4-1 to TRBJ1-1; D is ambiguous. Germline lookup yields CDR1 MGHRA and CDR2 YSYEKL. This CDR3 is 14 amino acids long. V was shortened by 4 bases and J by 0 bases, with 9 bases between the two germline ends. The CDR3 loop reads CASSPALMNTEAFF. The DNA of the CDR3 is TGCGCCAGCAGCCCTGCCTTAATGAACACTGAAGCTTTCTTT.